The source of this T cell receptor beta chain is a study of beta chain features in type 1 diabetes. Study information: Patients were similar to healthy donors in age and gender (as well as in cell yields).

Sequenced material consisted of expressed TCRB transcripts (all of the isolated RNA was reverse transcribed). The protocol was immunoSEQ multiplex PCR, while the TCRdb copy is restricted to in-frame clones and leaves out a portion. The sample includes approximately 84,000 clones, roughly 31% of them seen just once. About this clone: Its antigen is not known.

The authors sorted CD4+ naive, central memory, regulatory and stem cell-like memory cells via CD45RO/CCR7/CD25/CD127/CD95/CD27. Findings of the study overall: Significant though moderate, a shortening of TCRB CDR3s appeared in all four CD4+ subsets of Type 1 diabetes patients. The study found that naive, central memory and Treg TCRB repertoires appeared more similar in patients than in healthy donors.

CDR3 size: 15 residues. Germline V lookup: CDR1 SEHNR, CDR2 FQNEAQ (reference sequence). V lost 5 bases, J lost 2 bases, and 15 bases lay in between. Sequences were obtained from stem cell memory CD4+ T cells from blood. This chain links TRBV7-9 with TRBJ1-1, with D perhaps TRBD1 (6 bases). The TCR sequence derives from a woman aged 18 to 35 in good health. The CDR3 sequence: CASSPPRDTNTEAFF. The CDR3 bases are TGTGCCAGCAGCCCCCCTCGGGACACCAACACTGAAGCTTTCTTT.